This T cell receptor beta chain was identified during a study of memory CD4+ T cells and cytomegalovirus serostatus. Sequencing used immunoSEQ multiplex PCR; TCRdb keeps in-frame clones, though not all of them. The sample has roughly 40,000 clones, roughly 80% seen once; the top ten hold 0.78%. Between the trimmed V and J ends, which lost 5 bases and 0 bases, there was a span of 15 bases. The germline CDR1 and CDR2 sequences are SGHAT and FQDESV (reference sequence). The CDR3 is made up of 16 amino acids. The sort gate was single viable CD3+CD4+CD8-CD45RO+ cells for memory CD4+ T cells. Serum IgG to CMV pp150, pp28, p38 and p52 defined serostatus. Regarding this clone: What it binds is unknown.

Study conclusions and caveats: CD4+ memory repertoires contained about two fifths of the 164 reported CMV TCRbeta sequences. Suggested: most of the CMV-linked TCR signature lies in CD4+ memory cells.

This sequence was found in an adult in good health and CMV-seronegative. The chain combines TRBV11-1 with TRBJ2-3, with D maybe TRBD2 (6 bases). The specimen was memory CD4+ T cells from blood. The CDR3 loop reads CASSLWRDRSTDTQYF. In DNA, the CDR3 is TGTGCCAGCAGCCTGTGGCGGGACCGAAGCACAGATACGCAGTATTTT.